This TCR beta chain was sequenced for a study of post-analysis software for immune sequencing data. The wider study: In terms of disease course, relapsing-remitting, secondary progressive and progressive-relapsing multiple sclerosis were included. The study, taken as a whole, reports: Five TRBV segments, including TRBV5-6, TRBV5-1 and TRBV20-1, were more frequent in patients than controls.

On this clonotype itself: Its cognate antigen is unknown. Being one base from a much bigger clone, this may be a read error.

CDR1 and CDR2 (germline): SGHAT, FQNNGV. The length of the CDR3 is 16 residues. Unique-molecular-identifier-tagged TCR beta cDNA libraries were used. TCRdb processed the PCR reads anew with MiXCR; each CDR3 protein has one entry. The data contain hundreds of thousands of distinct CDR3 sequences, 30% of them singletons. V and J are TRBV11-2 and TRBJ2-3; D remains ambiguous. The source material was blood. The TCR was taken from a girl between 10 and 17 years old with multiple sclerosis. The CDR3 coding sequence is TGTGCCAGCAGCTTAGATGGGGAATCCGGTACAGCTACGCAGTATTTT. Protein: CASSLDGESGTATQYF.